This TCR beta chain came from a study of blood T cell repertoires in COVID-19. As for the study in general: Samples of COVID-19 (acute and convalescent) were obtained from the United States, Italy and Spain.

Participant ages covered roughly 18 to 90 years across 25 or so US areas. Participant-reported clinical history was the basis for cohort assignment. Each recovered donor of Cohort 3 presented with two negative PCRs, clearance, or symptom resolution. The protocol was immunoSEQ multiplex PCR, while the TCRdb copy is restricted to in-frame clones and leaves out a portion. The data contain about 300,000 clones, 80% to 90% of them singletons. Sequencing input: PBMCs or T cells enriched from blood (not recorded which). This clonotype originated in a man aged 25-45 years who had recovered from COVID-19.

CDR3 sequence: CASSKDRGEGANEKLFF. CDR3 nucleotide sequence: TGCGCCAGCAGCAAGGACAGGGGCGAGGGAGCTAATGAAAAACTGTTTTTT. The chain links TRBV5-1 to TRBJ1-4, with 9 bases identical to TRBD1. The CDR3 length is 17 residues. Germline trimming cut 4 bases from V and 3 bases from J; bases unmatched to any gene: 10. Germline V gene data show CDR1 as SGHRS and CDR2 as YFSETQ.